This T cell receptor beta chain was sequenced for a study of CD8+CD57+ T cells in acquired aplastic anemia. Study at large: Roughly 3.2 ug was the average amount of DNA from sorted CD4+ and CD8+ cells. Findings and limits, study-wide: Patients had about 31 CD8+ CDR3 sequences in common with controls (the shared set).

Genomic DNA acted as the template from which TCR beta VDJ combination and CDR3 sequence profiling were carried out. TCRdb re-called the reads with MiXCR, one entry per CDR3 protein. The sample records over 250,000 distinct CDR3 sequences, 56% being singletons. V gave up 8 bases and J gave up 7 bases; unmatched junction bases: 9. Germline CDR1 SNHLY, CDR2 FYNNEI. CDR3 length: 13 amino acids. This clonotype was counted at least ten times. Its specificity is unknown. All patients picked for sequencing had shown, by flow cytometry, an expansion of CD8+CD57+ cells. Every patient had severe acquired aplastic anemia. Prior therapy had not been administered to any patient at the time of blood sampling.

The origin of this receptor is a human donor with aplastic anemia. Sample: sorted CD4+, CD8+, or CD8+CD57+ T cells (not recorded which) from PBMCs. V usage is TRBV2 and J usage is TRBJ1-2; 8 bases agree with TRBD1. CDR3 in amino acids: CASRQGAVGGYTF. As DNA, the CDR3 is TGTGCCAGCCGCCAGGGGGCGGTGGGTGGCTACACCTTC.